One and the same sample provided the 9 T cell receptor beta chains below, sequenced in a study of blood T cell repertoires in COVID-19. Produced via immunoSEQ multiplex PCR; TCRdb's table is partial and in-frame only. The sample shows over 120,000 clones, 85% to 90% of them seen only once. Sequences were obtained from peripheral blood. These TCRs come from a man in his sixties with active or convalescent COVID-19.

The V and J genes are TRBV7-2 and TRBJ1-1, with 8 bases lining up with TRBD1. Germline CDR1 is SGHTA and CDR2 is FQGNSA. CDR3 size: 13 residues. Trimming cost V 3 bases and J 5 bases; bases outside gene matches: 2. CDR3 loop: CASSFRDRTEAFF. The CDR3 bases are TGTGCCAGCAGCTTCCGGGACAGGACTGAAGCTTTCTTT.

The chain links TRBV7-8 to TRBJ2-1, with 7 bases aligning to TRBD1. The CDR3 length is 15 residues. Trimming removed 5 bases from V and 6 bases from J; junction bases left unmatched: 10. Germline V lookup: CDR1 SGHVS, CDR2 FQNEAQ. The CDR3 region is CASSVGDSGRNEQFF. CDR3 DNA sequence: TGTGCCAGCAGCGTGGGGGACAGTGGCCGCAATGAGCAGTTCTTC.

V gene TRBV9 combines with J gene TRBJ2-7; TRBD2 matches at 7 bases. Trimming removed 4 bases from V and 5 bases from J; junction bases left unmatched: 15. Germline V gene sequence: CDR1 SGDLS, CDR2 YYNGEE. This CDR3 region has 16 residues. The CDR3 sequence: CASSPAWRGYENEQYF. The CDR3 DNA sequence: TGTGCCAGCAGCCCGGCGTGGCGGGGGTATGAGAACGAGCAGTACTTC.

The rearrangement joins TRBV19 to TRBJ1-3; 7 positions match TRBD1. Losses at the gene ends were 6 bases for V and 2 bases for J; bases not matched to a gene: 10. Germline CDR1 LNHDA, CDR2 SQIVND (reference sequence). CDR3 size: 16 residues. The CDR3 reads CASSRQGNMAGNTIYF. In DNA, the CDR3 is TGTGCCAGTAGCCGACAGGGCAATATGGCTGGAAACACCATATATTTT.

The chain joins TRBV28 to TRBJ2-7; 11 nucleotides align to TRBD2. The germline CDR1 and CDR2 sequences are MDHEN and SYDVKM. With V trimmed by 11 bases and J by 4 bases, 4 bases remained unmatched. The CDR3 covers 12 residues. The CDR3 coding sequence is TGTGCCGGCGGGACTAGCGGATACGAGCAGTACTTC. It translates to CAGGTSGYEQYF.

The J gene is TRBJ2-3, the V gene TRBV6-1; 7 bases are shared with TRBD2. With 3 bases clipped from V and 0 bases from J, the junction kept 3 bases outside the gene matches. Germline CDR1 MNHNS, CDR2 SASEGT. The CDR3 sequence is 15 residues long. CDR3 in DNA: TGTGCCAGCAGTGAGAGCGGGACTAGCACAGATACGCAGTATTTT. It translates to CASSESGTSTDTQYF.

This chain connects TRBV7-3 to TRBJ2-3; 14 bases are shared with TRBD2. This CDR3 comprises 16 residues. Germline V gene data show CDR1 as SGHTA and CDR2 as FQGTGA. V shed 4 bases and J 1 base; nucleotides not matched to a gene: 1. CDR3 sequence: CASSSGLAGGTDTQYF. Here the CDR3 DNA reads TGTGCCAGCAGCTCGGGACTAGCGGGGGGCACAGATACGCAGTATTTT.

The genes are TRBV6-5 and TRBJ2-1; the D gene is possibly TRBD1 (6 bases). CDR3 length: 15 residues. The germline CDR1 and CDR2 sequences are MNHEY and SVGAGI. V shed 5 bases and J shed 1 base, with 12 bases lying between them. The CDR3 sequence is CASSPGTTSYNEQFF. The CDR3 nucleotides read TGTGCCAGCAGTCCCGGGACAACTTCCTACAATGAGCAGTTCTTC.

The CDR3 is CASSRDRLRTEAFF. The CDR3 DNA reads TGTGCCAGCAGTCGGGACAGACTGAGGACTGAAGCTTTCTTT. V usage is TRBV28 and J usage is TRBJ1-1; 7 bases are shared with TRBD1. V was pared by 5 bases and J by 5 bases, with 8 bases of the junction left unmatched. Germline CDR1 reads MDHEN; CDR2 reads SYDVKM. This CDR3 comprises 14 residues.